Detailed here is one T cell receptor beta chain. V was trimmed by 5 bases and J by 0 bases, leaving 5 bases between them. The germline V gene encodes CDR1 MDHEN and CDR2 SYDVKM. This CDR3 has 14 residues. These data come from a study of identical twins. Template switching (which added a universal primer site) was used, and cDNA carried unique molecular identifiers. TCRdb re-derived calls from the 5' RACE reads in MiXCR, one entry per CDR3 protein. Seen here are roughly 250,000 distinct CDR3 sequences, about 7.3% observed once, and the top ten hold roughly 3.6%. These data also featured in a second study, about yellow fever vaccine responses in identical twins.

The receptor's source is a woman between 18 and 29 years old in good health. This rearrangement joins TRBV28 to TRBJ2-6, with unresolved D. Material: memory (CD45RO+) T cells sorted from blood. CDR3 sequence reads: CASSPASGANVLTF. In DNA form, the CDR3 reads TGTGCCAGCAGTCCCGCCTCTGGGGCCAACGTCCTGACTTTC.